Each of the 9 T cell receptor beta chains below was sequenced from the same sample in a study of blood T cells in healthy people across ages. Combining a sample-barcoded 5' primer with a J-beta primer mix, a second PCR ran for about 7 to 11 cycles. A single record per CDR3 protein comes from TCRdb applying MiXCR to the 5' RACE reads. Altogether 700,000 to 1,000,000 distinct CDR3 sequences are present, about 42% being singletons, with the ten largest covering about 19%. Material: blood. All receptors derive from a man aged 55 to 70 in good health.

This chain links TRBV5-1 with TRBJ2-7; 9 positions agree with TRBD1. Germline values: CDR1 SGHRS, CDR2 YFSETQ. The CDR3 spans 15 residues. Unmatched junction bases numbered 11, after V lost 3 bases and J lost 7 bases. Here the CDR3 reads CASSSPGTGIFEQYF. The DNA for the CDR3 is TGCGCCAGCAGCTCACCCGGGACAGGGATATTTGAGCAGTACTTC.

V and J are TRBV11-3 and TRBJ2-1; 10 bases fit TRBD2. In germline, CDR1 is SGHNT, CDR2 YENEEA. Germline trimming cut 0 bases from V and 5 bases from J; bases unmatched to any gene: 7. CDR3 size: 17 residues. The CDR3 is CASSLDRLAGVNNEQFF. Here the CDR3 DNA reads TGTGCCAGCAGCTTAGATAGGCTAGCGGGGGTCAACAATGAGCAGTTCTTC.

In this sample, this clonotype turned up a few times. J is TRBJ1-1 and V is TRBV12-3 or TRBV12-4; 9 positions match TRBD1. The CDR3 has 15 residues. V trimming: 6 bases; J trimming: 4 bases; junction bases outside the gene matches: 9. The CDR3: CASSRPGQGSTEAFF. In DNA form, the CDR3 reads TGTGCCAGCAGCCGTCCGGGACAGGGAAGCACTGAAGCTTTCTTT.

This clonotype has just a few counts. This chain links TRBV4-3 with TRBJ2-7; TRBD1 agrees at 8 bases. The junction had 0 bases not matched to a gene; V was cut back by 0 bases and J by 2 bases. The CDR3 length is 14 residues. Germline V CDR1 and CDR2: LGHNA, YSLEER. DNA of the CDR3: TGCGCCAGCAGCCAAGAGACAGGGGCCTACGAGCAGTACTTC. It is translated as CASSQETGAYEQYF.

This chain joins TRBV24-1 and TRBJ2-1; TRBD2 might be the D (6 bases). V was cut by 5 bases and J by 9 bases, with 7 bases left in between. Germline CDR1 and CDR2: KGHDR and SFDVKD. The CDR3 runs 11 residues. The CDR3 loop reads CATSAGGEQFF. CDR3 nucleotide sequence: TGTGCCACCAGTGCCGGGGGTGAGCAGTTCTTC.

This clonotype turned up a few times. The rearrangement uses TRBV20-1 and TRBJ2-7; a possible D gene is TRBD1 (6 bases). CDR1 and CDR2 from the germline V gene are DFQATT and SNEGSKA (reference sequence). Trimming stripped 5 bases from V and 3 bases from J, with 14 bases between. The CDR3 totals 13 residues. DNA for the CDR3: TGCAGTGCTGTTGGGGGCTCCGTCTACGAGCAGTACTTC. The encoded protein is CSAVGGSVYEQYF.

This chain uses TRBV2 with TRBJ1-4; 11 bases agree with TRBD1. The J segment lost 7 bases and the V segment lost 1 base, leaving 2 bases of the junction unmatched. This CDR3 has 15 amino acids. The germline gives CDR1 SNHLY, CDR2 FYNNEI. CDR3 sequence reads: CASSEVGTGGEKLFF. CDR3 sequence (DNA): TGTGCCAGCAGTGAAGTCGGGACAGGGGGTGAAAAACTGTTTTTT.

The chain links TRBV5-6 to TRBJ2-7, with 9 bases identical to TRBD1. Germline values: CDR1 SGHDT, CDR2 YYEEEE. The CDR3 runs 15 residues. The V gene end was trimmed by 3 bases and the J gene end by 4 bases; junction bases not matched to a gene: 8. The CDR3 sequence is CASSSVGTGIYEQYF. The CDR3, as DNA: TGTGCCAGCAGCTCGGTTGGGACAGGGATTTACGAGCAGTACTTC.

This chain joins TRBV20-1 and TRBJ2-1; D assignment may be TRBD1 or TRBD2 (7 bases each). The J call is uncertain, as TRBJ2-7 better fits the DNA end. This CDR3 region has 14 residues. In germline, CDR1 is DFQATT, CDR2 SNEGSKA (reference sequence). CDR3 coding DNA: TGCAGTGCCCTTTCAGGGGGGGCCTACAATGAGCAGTACTTC. It codes for CSALSGGAYNEQYF.